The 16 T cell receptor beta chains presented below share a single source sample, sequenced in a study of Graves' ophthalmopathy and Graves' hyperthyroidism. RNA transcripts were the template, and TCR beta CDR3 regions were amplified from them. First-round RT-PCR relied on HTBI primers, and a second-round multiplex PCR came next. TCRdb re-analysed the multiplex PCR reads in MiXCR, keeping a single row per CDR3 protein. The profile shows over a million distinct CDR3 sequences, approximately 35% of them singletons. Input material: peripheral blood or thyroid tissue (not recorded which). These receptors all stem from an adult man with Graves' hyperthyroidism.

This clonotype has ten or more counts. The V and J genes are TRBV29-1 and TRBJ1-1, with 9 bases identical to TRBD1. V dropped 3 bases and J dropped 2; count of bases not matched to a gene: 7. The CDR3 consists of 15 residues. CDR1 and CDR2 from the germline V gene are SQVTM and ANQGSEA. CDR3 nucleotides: TGCAGCGTTGATTCCCAGGGACAGGGCAACACTGAAGCTTTCTTT. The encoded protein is CSVDSQGQGNTEAFF.

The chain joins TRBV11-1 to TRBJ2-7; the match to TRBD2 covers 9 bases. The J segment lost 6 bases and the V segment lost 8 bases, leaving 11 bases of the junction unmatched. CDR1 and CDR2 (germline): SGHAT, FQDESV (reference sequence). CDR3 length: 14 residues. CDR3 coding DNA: TGTGCCAGCGCCACATCGGGACTAGCAGGCGAGCAGTACTTC. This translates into CASATSGLAGEQYF.

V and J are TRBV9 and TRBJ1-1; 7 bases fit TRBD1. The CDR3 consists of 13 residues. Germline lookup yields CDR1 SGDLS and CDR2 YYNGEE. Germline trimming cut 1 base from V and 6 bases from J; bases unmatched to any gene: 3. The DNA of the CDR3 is TGTGCCAGCAGCGTACAGGGGGGGGCTGAAGCTTTCTTT. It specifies CASSVQGGAEAFF.

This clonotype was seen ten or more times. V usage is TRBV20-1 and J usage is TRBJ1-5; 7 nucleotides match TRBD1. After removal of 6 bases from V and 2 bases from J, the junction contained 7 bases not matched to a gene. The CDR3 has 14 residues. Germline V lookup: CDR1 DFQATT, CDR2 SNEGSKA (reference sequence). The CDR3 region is CSARQGSGNQPQHF. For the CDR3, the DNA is TGCAGTGCCAGACAGGGTTCGGGCAATCAGCCCCAGCATTTT.

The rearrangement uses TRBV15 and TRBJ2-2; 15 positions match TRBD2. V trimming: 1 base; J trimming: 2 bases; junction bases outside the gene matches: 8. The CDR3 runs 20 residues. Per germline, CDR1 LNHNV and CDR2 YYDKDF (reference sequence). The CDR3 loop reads CATSRGPGLAGGRNTGELFF. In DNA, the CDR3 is TGTGCCACCAGCAGAGGCCCCGGACTAGCGGGAGGGAGAAACACCGGGGAGCTGTTTTTT.

The CDR3 protein is CASSLAGQGRTEAFF. As DNA, the CDR3 is TGTGCCAGCAGCTTAGCAGGCCAGGGGCGTACTGAAGCTTTCTTT. This chain connects TRBV7-9 to TRBJ1-1, with a possible D match to TRBD1 (6 bases). The CDR3 extends over 15 amino acids. Trimming removed 0 bases from V and 5 bases from J, with 13 bases in between. Germline V gene lookup returns CDR1 SEHNR and CDR2 FQNEAQ (reference sequence). The variable domain in full, with the rest retrieved from reference TRBV7-9 and TRBJ1-1, is DTGVSQNPRHKITKRGQNVTFRCDPISEHNRLYWYRQTLGQGPEFLTYFQNEAQLEKSRLLSDRFSAERPKGSFSTLEIQRTEQGDSAMYLCASSLAGQGRTEAFFGQGTRLTVV.

The CDR3 DNA reads TGTGCCAGCAGTGGCCGGGCTTCCTCCCGTGGGGGCTACACCTTC. It specifies CASSGRASSRGGYTF. V is TRBV6-1 and J is TRBJ1-2; no definite D call. The germline V gene has CDR1 MNHNS and CDR2 SASEGT. This CDR3 has 15 residues. V lost 4 bases to trimming and J lost 8 bases, with 20 bases between them.

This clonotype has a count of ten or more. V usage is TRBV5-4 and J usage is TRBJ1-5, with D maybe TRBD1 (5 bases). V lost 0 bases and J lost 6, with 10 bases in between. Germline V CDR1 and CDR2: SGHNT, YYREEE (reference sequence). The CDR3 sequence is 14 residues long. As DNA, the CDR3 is TGTGCCAGCAGCTTGGGGGGGGGAAGTCAGCCCCAGCATTTT. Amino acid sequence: CASSLGGGSQPQHF.

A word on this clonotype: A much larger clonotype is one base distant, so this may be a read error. The CDR3 sequence: CAISFVGTIYF. In nucleotides, the CDR3 is TGTGCCATCAGTTTTGTCGGGACCATATATTTT. This rearrangement joins TRBV10-3 to TRBJ1-3; no clear D. Germline assignment: CDR1 ENHRY and CDR2 SYGVKD. CDR3 length: 11 amino acids. Trimming shortened V by 5 bases and J by 10 bases, and 9 bases separated the two germline ends.

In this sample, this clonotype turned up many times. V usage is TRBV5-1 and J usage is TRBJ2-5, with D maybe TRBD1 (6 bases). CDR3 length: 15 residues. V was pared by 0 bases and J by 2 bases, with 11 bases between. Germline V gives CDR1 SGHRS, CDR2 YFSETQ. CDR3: CASSLGDRLQETQYF. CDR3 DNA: TGCGCCAGCAGCTTGGGTGACAGGCTACAAGAGACCCAGTACTTC.

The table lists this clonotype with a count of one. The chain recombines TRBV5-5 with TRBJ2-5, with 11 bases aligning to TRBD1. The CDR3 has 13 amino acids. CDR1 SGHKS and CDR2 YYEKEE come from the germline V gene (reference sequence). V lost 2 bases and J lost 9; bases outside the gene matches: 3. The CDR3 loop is CASSFRGQGAQYF. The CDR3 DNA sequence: TGTGCCAGCAGCTTCAGGGGACAGGGGGCCCAGTACTTC.

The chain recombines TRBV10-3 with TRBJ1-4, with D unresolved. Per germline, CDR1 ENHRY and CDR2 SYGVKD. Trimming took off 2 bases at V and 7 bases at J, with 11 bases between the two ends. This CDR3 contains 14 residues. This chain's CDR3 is CAISEGTNGEKLFF. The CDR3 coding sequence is TGTGCCATCAGTGAGGGTACAAACGGTGAAAAACTGTTTTTT.

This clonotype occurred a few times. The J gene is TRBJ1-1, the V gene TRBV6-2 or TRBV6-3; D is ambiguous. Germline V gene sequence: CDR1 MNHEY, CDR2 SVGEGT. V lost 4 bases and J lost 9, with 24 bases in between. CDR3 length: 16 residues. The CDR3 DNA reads TGTGCCAGCAGTTCCCCAATCGGGCCAGTCGGCCGAAAAGCTTTCTTT. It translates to CASSSPIGPVGRKAFF.

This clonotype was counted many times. The CDR3 nucleotides are TGTGCCAGCAGCTTAGGCAGCGGGGGCAAAGGGTATTACGAGCAGTACTTC. It is translated as CASSLGSGGKGYYEQYF. V is TRBV7-2 and J is TRBJ2-7; TRBD2 aligns across 8 bases. The germline gives CDR1 SGHTA, CDR2 FQGNSA. Losses at the gene ends were 1 base for V and 4 bases for J; bases not matched to a gene: 12. This CDR3 region has 17 residues.

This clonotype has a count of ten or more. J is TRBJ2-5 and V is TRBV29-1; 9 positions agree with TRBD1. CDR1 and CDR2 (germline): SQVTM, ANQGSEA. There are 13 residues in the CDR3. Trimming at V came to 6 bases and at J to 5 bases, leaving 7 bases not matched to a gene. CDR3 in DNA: TGCAGCGTCACAACAGGGGGCCGGGAGACCCAGTACTTC. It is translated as CSVTTGGRETQYF.

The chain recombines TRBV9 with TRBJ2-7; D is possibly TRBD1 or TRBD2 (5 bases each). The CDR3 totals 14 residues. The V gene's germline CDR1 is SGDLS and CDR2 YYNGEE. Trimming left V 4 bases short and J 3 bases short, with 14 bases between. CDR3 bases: TGTGCCAGCAGCCCTCAGAGGGGCGGCTACGAGCAGTACTTC. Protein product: CASSPQRGGYEQYF. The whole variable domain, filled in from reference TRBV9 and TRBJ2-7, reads DSGVTQTPKHLITATGQRVTLRCSPRSGDLSVYWYQQSLDQGLQFLIQYYNGEERAKGNILERFSAQQFPDLHSELNLSSLELGDSALYFCASSPQRGGYEQYFGPGTRLTVT.